The sequence of this T cell receptor (beta chain) was determined in a study of control samples from healthy donors and cancer patients (dated by TCRdb to about 2020). Libraries were constructed by the immunoSEQ multiplex PCR assay. The clones in this table, taken by TCRdb from immuneACCESS, are in-frame only. Not every clone is retained; where verified, under half of the shortfall comes from an unresolved V gene, and the cause of the rest is unknown. A total of over 150,000 clones appear in this sample, 85% to 95% of them only once. About 1.6% of the sample belongs to the ten largest clones. Comment on this clone: Its antigen is currently not known. No base qualities exist here, and no much larger clone lies one base off it.

CDR1 and CDR2 are drawn from the germline V gene: SQVTM, ANQGSEA. V is cut back by 7 bases and J by 2 bases, with 19 bases in the junction unmatched. The cysteine opens and the phenylalanine closes a CDR3 of 19 amino acids. This entry keeps only the CDR3 DNA: 57 bases, framed from base 1. The chain employs TRBV29-1 and TRBJ2-1; TRBD2 fits 11 bases in the junction. The sample consisted of blood. The TCR sequence derives from a man aged 18 to 29 in good health. The nucleotide sequence is TGCAGCGCTCGGGGCTTTACAGGGGCGACTAGCGGGGCCTACAATGAGCAGTTCTTC. Its coded protein is CSARGFTGATSGAYNEQFF.